The 17 T cell receptor beta chains below all came from one sample that was sequenced in a study of blood T cell repertoires in COVID-19. Only in-frame clones appear in the TCRdb table, and some are missing; sequencing was by immunoSEQ multiplex PCR. The table has over 85,000 clones, more than 75% seen once. Sequencing used peripheral blood. The receptors were sampled from a man in his forties or fifties with active or convalescent COVID-19.

The rearrangement uses TRBV7-2 and TRBJ1-6; the match to TRBD1 covers 8 bases. With V trimmed by 1 base and J by 7 bases, 6 bases remained unmatched. The CDR3 totals 16 residues. In germline, CDR1 is SGHTA, CDR2 FQGNSA. The CDR3 DNA sequence: TGTGCCAGCAGCTTAGGGGGAACAGGGGGGAATTCACCCCTCCACTTT. Encoded protein: CASSLGGTGGNSPLHF.

The chain's CDR3 is CAIGHLADTQYF. The DNA of the CDR3 is TGTGCCATCGGACACCTGGCAGATACGCAGTATTTT. The chain employs TRBV6-5 and TRBJ2-3, with D perhaps TRBD1 (5 bases). This CDR3 is built from 12 residues. Germline V lookup: CDR1 MNHEY, CDR2 SVGAGI. Trimming took 10 bases from V and 4 from J, leaving 12 bases between them.

This rearrangement joins TRBV7-2 to TRBJ2-5, with TRBD2 as a possible D gene (6 bases). The germline V gene encodes CDR1 SGHTA and CDR2 FQGNSA. The CDR3 sequence is 14 residues long. Trimming took off 5 bases at V and 10 bases at J, with 20 bases between the two ends. CDR3 amino acids: CASSLGLPNGIQYF. CDR3 in DNA: TGTGCCAGCAGCCTGGGACTCCCTAACGGGATCCAGTACTTC.

This chain uses TRBV6-5 with TRBJ1-1, with a possible D match to TRBD1 (5 bases). Trimming removed 11 bases at V and 7 bases at J, with 20 bases between. The CDR3 is made up of 13 amino acids. Per germline, CDR1 MNHEY and CDR2 SVGAGI. The chain's CDR3 is CAAQLSGRGEAFF. In DNA form, the CDR3 reads TGTGCCGCCCAATTGTCGGGGAGGGGTGAAGCTTTCTTT.

The V call is TRBV5-1, the J call TRBJ2-5, with 7 nucleotides matching TRBD1. CDR1 SGHRS and CDR2 YFSETQ come from the germline V gene. The CDR3 covers 14 residues. V lost 4 bases, J lost 2 bases, and 5 bases stayed unmatched. CDR3 in amino acids: CASSLKGQQETQYF. The CDR3 bases are TGCGCCAGCAGCCTCAAGGGACAGCAAGAGACCCAGTACTTC.

CDR3 in amino acids: CASSSSWTGNYEQYF. The CDR3 nucleotides are TGTGCCAGCAGCTCCAGCTGGACAGGGAACTACGAGCAGTACTTC. The chain has TRBV7-2 and TRBJ2-7; 8 bases line up with TRBD1. Germline CDR1 and CDR2: SGHTA and FQGNSA. The V gene end was trimmed by 4 bases and the J gene end by 3 bases; junction bases not matched to a gene: 8. The CDR3 is made up of 15 amino acids.

V usage is TRBV7-2 and J usage is TRBJ2-5; D gene uncertain. CDR3 length equals 11 residues. From germline, CDR1 is SGHTA and CDR2 FQGNSA. The ends were cut back, 3 bases at V and 4 bases at J, with 3 bases in the middle. The CDR3 DNA is TGTGCCAGCAGCTTCTTAGAGACCCAGTACTTC. It translates to CASSFLETQYF.

The rearrangement joins TRBV11-3 to TRBJ2-5; 9 nucleotides line up with TRBD2. J lost 2 bases, V lost 1 base, and 8 bases had no gene match. The CDR3 spans 17 residues. Germline V gives CDR1 SGHNT, CDR2 YENEEA. The CDR3 coding sequence is TGTGCCAGCAGCTTAGGGGCTAGCGGGGAGCTACAAGAGACCCAGTACTTC. The encoded protein is CASSLGASGELQETQYF.

This clone was counted only a few times. This rearrangement joins TRBV19 to TRBJ2-7; TRBD2 agrees at 9 bases. Germline V gene sequence: CDR1 LNHDA, CDR2 SQIVND (reference sequence). The CDR3 length is 18 residues. The J segment lost 0 bases and the V segment lost 3 bases, leaving 12 bases of the junction unmatched. CDR3 amino acids: CASSITPDSGGPSYEQYV. In DNA, the CDR3 is TGTGCCAGTAGTATCACCCCTGATAGCGGGGGCCCCTCCTACGAGCAGTACGTC.

The chain is built from TRBV9 and TRBJ2-7; 8 bases agree with TRBD1. V shed 3 bases and J 2 bases; nucleotides not matched to a gene: 4. The length of the CDR3 is 14 residues. Germline values: CDR1 SGDLS, CDR2 YYNGEE. CDR3 DNA sequence: TGTGCCAGCAGCGCGGGACAGGAGACCTACGAGCAGTACTTC. This encodes CASSAGQETYEQYF.

The chain employs TRBV19 and TRBJ1-4, with TRBD1 matching 9 bases. The germline V gene has CDR1 LNHDA and CDR2 SQIVND (reference sequence). V shed 8 bases and J 3 bases; nucleotides not matched to a gene: 4. The CDR3 is 14 residues long. The CDR3 reads CASLQGAPNEKLFF. The DNA of the CDR3 is TGTGCCAGTTTACAGGGGGCGCCTAATGAAAAACTGTTTTTT.

The V gene is TRBV15, the J gene TRBJ1-1; D is undetermined. Germline values: CDR1 LNHNV, CDR2 YYDKDF (reference sequence). This CDR3 spans 12 amino acids. Trimming took off 0 bases at V and 6 bases at J, with 5 bases between the two ends. The CDR3 loop is CATSRDRSEAFF. DNA for the CDR3: TGTGCCACCAGCAGAGATCGGTCTGAAGCTTTCTTT.

V is TRBV5-3 and J is TRBJ2-1, with 7 bases fitting TRBD2. TRBV5-3 qualifies as an ORF whose function is uncertain. V was clipped by 4 bases and J by 1 base; unmatched bases: 8. The CDR3 sequence is 16 residues long. The CDR3 protein is CARSILATTSYNEQFF. The CDR3 DNA reads TGTGCCAGAAGCATACTAGCGACAACTTCCTACAATGAGCAGTTCTTC.

CDR3 protein: CASSQTLSSSYEQYF. The CDR3 bases are TGTGCCAGCAGTCAAACCTTATCGAGCTCCTACGAGCAGTACTTC. V usage is TRBV3-1 (or the pseudogene TRBV3-2) and J usage is TRBJ2-7; D gene ambiguous. Deletions cut 6 bases from V and 0 bases from J, with 15 bases between. The CDR3 spans 15 residues. Germline V gene sequence: CDR1 LGHDT, CDR2 YNNKEL (reference sequence).

V is TRBV11-2 and J is TRBJ1-6; 12 positions agree with TRBD1. The CDR3 is 15 residues long. V dropped 6 bases and J dropped 7; count of bases not matched to a gene: 4. Germline values: CDR1 SGHAT, CDR2 FQNNGV. This CDR3 is CASRGQGAENSPLHF. The CDR3 bases are TGTGCCAGCAGGGGACAGGGGGCTGAGAATTCACCCCTCCACTTT.

This clone was counted a few times. The V gene is TRBV4-3, the J gene TRBJ2-7; TRBD1 matches at 11 bases. The CDR3 is made up of 19 amino acids. Trimming cost V 0 bases and J 1 base; bases outside gene matches: 11. Germline CDR1 and CDR2: LGHNA and YSLEER. CDR3 in amino acids: CASSQDSAWGTGGSYEQYF. The CDR3 DNA is TGCGCCAGCAGCCAAGATTCCGCATGGGGGACAGGGGGTTCCTACGAGCAGTACTTC.

The chain joins TRBV5-6 to TRBJ2-5; perhaps TRBD1 as D (6 bases). V lost 4 bases and J 3 bases, leaving 13 bases between the germline ends. Germline V gives CDR1 SGHDT, CDR2 YYEEEE. The CDR3 has 14 amino acids. The CDR3 protein is CASSPGTTKETQYF. The CDR3 DNA sequence: TGTGCCAGCAGCCCCGGGACAACTAAAGAGACCCAGTACTTC.